This T cell receptor beta chain was identified during a study of CD8+ T cells in alopecia areata. Study-wide context: Each of the treated patients was given oral tofacitinib, 5 to 10 mg twice daily, for moderate-to-severe alopecia areata.

Per germline, CDR1 SQVTM and CDR2 ANQGSEA. With 3 bases removed from V and 2 bases from J, the gap between germline ends came to 10 bases. The CDR3 has 13 amino acids. TCR sequencing used cDNA made by reverse transcription of extracted RNA. Clones were sequenced by immunoSEQ multiplex PCR, and TCRdb holds only the in-frame ones, with some missing. The sample records about 190,000 clones, around 60% being singletons. Treatment of the sample: oral pan-JAK inhibitor, 5-10 mg twice daily. Alopecia areata patients provided lesional scalp punch biopsies and peripheral blood. Study findings and constraints: One nonresponder leaves baseline CD8+ expansion's link to response uncertain. More clonal than normal scalp was lesional scalp, particularly alopecia totalis/universalis.

Of note for this clone: The antigen is undetermined.

The input for sequencing was CD4+ T cells sorted from blood, taken at roughly week 49, from a patient treated with tofacitinib. V and J are TRBV29-1 and TRBJ1-1; D gene ambiguous. This receptor was obtained from a human donor with alopecia areata. The CDR3 region is CSVDQALNTEAFF. The CDR3, as DNA: TGCAGCGTTGACCAGGCTTTAAACACTGAAGCTTTCTTT.